Below, 13 T cell receptor beta chains from the same sample are listed, as sequenced in a study of control samples from healthy donors and cancer patients. Assay used: immunoSEQ multiplex PCR; TCRdb lists only in-frame clones, some missing. This sample carries around 200,000 clones, 85% to 95% of them seen once, and the ten largest clones take about 1.6%. What was sequenced was blood. The receptor set was obtained from a man between 50 and 59 years old in good health.

V usage is TRBV6-5 and J usage is TRBJ1-1; 7 bases agree with TRBD1. J was trimmed by 4 bases and V by 5 bases; bases with no gene match: 7. The CDR3 totals 14 residues. Germline values: CDR1 MNHEY, CDR2 SVGAGI. CDR3 residues: CASSLAGGGTEAFF. DNA for the CDR3: TGTGCCAGCAGTCTGGCAGGGGGGGGCACTGAAGCTTTCTTT.

V gene TRBV11-3 combines with J gene TRBJ2-1, with D possibly TRBD2 on 5 matching bases. V gave up 0 bases and J gave up 8 bases, with 11 bases separating them. CDR3 length: 14 residues. CDR1 is SGHNT, CDR2 YENEEA, per germline. The CDR3 loop reads CASSLEGLRDEQFF. The DNA for the CDR3 is TGTGCCAGCAGCTTAGAGGGGTTGAGGGATGAGCAGTTCTTC.

The V gene is TRBV6-5, the J gene TRBJ2-7; 9 bases fit TRBD2. The CDR3 totals 15 residues. CDR1 and CDR2 (germline): MNHEY, SVGAGI. With V trimmed by 7 bases and J by 1 base, 8 bases remained unmatched. Written as DNA, the CDR3 is TGTGCCAGCAAAGTGGAGCGGGGGGCTTCCTACGAGCAGTACTTC. This translates into CASKVERGASYEQYF.

V is TRBV5-1 and J is TRBJ1-5, with D perhaps TRBD1 (5 bases). The V and J ends lost 1 base and 5 bases respectively, with 10 bases between them. Germline V gene lookup returns CDR1 SGHRS and CDR2 YFSETQ. CDR3 length: 14 residues. The CDR3 loop is CASSLTGDYQPQHF. The CDR3 region has the DNA TGCGCCAGCAGCTTGACGGGGGATTATCAGCCCCAGCATTTT.

The chain combines TRBV3-1 (or the pseudogene TRBV3-2) with TRBJ1-4; D gene ambiguous. V lost 3 bases and J 3 bases, leaving 14 bases between the germline ends. The CDR3 is made up of 16 amino acids. CDR1 is LGHDT and CDR2 is YNNKEL in the germline V gene (reference sequence). CDR3 DNA: TGTGCCAGCAGCCATTTGAGGGCAGGATCTAATGAAAAACTGTTTTTT. Protein sequence: CASSHLRAGSNEKLFF.

The V gene is TRBV7-2, the J gene TRBJ2-7, with D possibly called TRBD1 or TRBD2 (5 bases each). Germline CDR1 SGHTA, CDR2 FQGNSA. The ends were cut back, 5 bases at V and 0 bases at J, with 11 bases in the middle. The CDR3 runs 14 residues. In DNA form, the CDR3 reads TGTGCCAGCAGCGGCTATGGGGGCTCCTACGAGCAGTACTTC. This gives the protein CASSGYGGSYEQYF. Combining the CDR3 with reference TRBV7-2 and TRBJ2-7 gives the whole variable domain GAGVSQSPSNKVTEKGKDVELRCDPISGHTALYWYRQSLGQGLEFLIYFQGNSAPDKSGLPSDRFSAERTGGSVSTLTIQRTQQEDSAVYLCASSGYGGSYEQYFGPGTRLTVT.

The V call is TRBV19, the J call TRBJ1-1; the match to TRBD1 covers 7 bases. In germline, CDR1 is LNHDA, CDR2 SQIVND (reference sequence). Trimming at V came to 3 bases and at J to 0 bases, leaving 10 bases not matched to a gene. This CDR3 is built from 17 residues. CDR3 sequence: CASSIIRGQLMNTEAFF. In nucleotides, the CDR3 is TGTGCCAGTAGTATCATTAGGGGGCAGTTAATGAACACTGAAGCTTTCTTT.

The chain recombines TRBV7-6 with TRBJ2-2, with 8 bases matching TRBD2. V lost 4 bases to trimming and J lost 3 bases; unmatched junction nucleotides: 7. CDR3 length: 16 residues. Looked up from germline, CDR1 is SGHVS and CDR2 is FNYEAQ. The CDR3 DNA sequence: TGTGCCAGCAGCTCTAAAGCGGGGGCGTACACCGGGGAGCTGTTTTTT. Encoded protein: CASSSKAGAYTGELFF.

The chain recombines TRBV9 with TRBJ2-3, with D hard to call. The CDR3 has 15 residues. The V gene lost 0 bases and the J gene lost 2 bases, with 10 bases spanning the gap. Germline CDR1 is SGDLS and CDR2 is YYNGEE. The CDR3 here is CASSVASPVTDTQYF. Here the CDR3 DNA reads TGTGCCAGCAGCGTAGCATCCCCCGTCACAGATACGCAGTATTTT.

The chain recombines TRBV11-2 with TRBJ2-5; D uncertain. Germline values: CDR1 SGHAT, CDR2 FQNNGV. The CDR3 totals 14 residues. V shed 5 bases and J shed 3 bases, with 13 bases lying between them. The CDR3 here is CASSPRTREETQYF. Here the CDR3 DNA reads TGTGCCAGCAGCCCCCGTACGAGAGAAGAGACCCAGTACTTC.

The chain uses TRBV24-1 and TRBJ2-7; D uncertain. V lost 6 bases, J lost 6 bases, and 8 bases lay in between. There are 11 residues in the CDR3. The germline V gene encodes CDR1 KGHDR and CDR2 SFDVKD. In DNA form, the CDR3 reads TGTGCCACCAGTAAAGCCGGCGAGCAGTACTTC. Translating gives CATSKAGEQYF.

This chain connects TRBV28 to TRBJ2-3; TRBD2 matches 9 bases. This CDR3 region has 17 residues. Germline V gene sequence: CDR1 MDHEN, CDR2 SYDVKM. J lost 1 base, V lost 4 bases, and 9 bases had no gene match. The CDR3 coding sequence is TGTGCCAGCAGTTCTAGCCCTCTAGCGGGGCGCACAGATACGCAGTATTTT. The encoded protein is CASSSSPLAGRTDTQYF.

This chain joins TRBV19 and TRBJ1-5; D gene ambiguous. CDR1 LNHDA and CDR2 SQIVND come from the germline V gene (reference sequence). CDR3 length: 15 residues. The ends were cut back, 2 bases at V and 4 bases at J, with 12 bases in the middle. The CDR3 loop reads CASSISPQPNQPQHF. CDR3 in DNA: TGTGCCAGTAGTATATCACCCCAACCAAATCAGCCCCAGCATTTT. Drawing the rest from reference TRBV19 and TRBJ1-5, the complete variable domain is DGGITQSPKYLFRKEGQNVTLSCEQNLNHDAMYWYRQDPGQGLRLIYYSQIVNDFQKGDIAEGYSVSREKKESFPLTVTSAQKNPTAFYLCASSISPQPNQPQHFGDGTRLSIL.